One sample yielded the 23 T cell receptor beta chains listed below, sequenced in a study of control samples from healthy donors and cancer patients. The table came from immunoSEQ multiplex PCR; TCRdb's copy has only in-frame clones and leaves some out. This repertoire shows about 130,000 clones, over 75% found once; its top ten account for roughly 2.7%. Specimen: blood. The receptors here all came from a man between 35 and 55 years old in good health.

This rearrangement joins TRBV9 to TRBJ1-2; D is perhaps TRBD1 (5 bases). This CDR3 is built from 15 residues. Germline V CDR1 and CDR2: SGDLS, YYNGEE. V was shortened by 4 bases and J by 4 bases, with 17 bases between the two germline ends. The CDR3 region is CASSPGGTGSYGYTF. The CDR3 DNA reads TGTGCCAGCAGCCCGGGGGGGACGGGATCCTATGGCTACACCTTC.

J is TRBJ2-1 and V is TRBV20-1; D gene unclear. V dropped 2 bases and J dropped 7 bases, with 6 bases sitting between them. The germline CDR1 and CDR2 sequences are DFQATT and SNEGSKA (reference sequence). The CDR3 runs 11 residues. For the CDR3, the DNA is TGCAGTGCTAGACAGTTAAATGAGCAGTTCTTC. Its protein is CSARQLNEQFF.

This chain links TRBV6-5 with TRBJ2-1; D is unclear. Trimming took off 8 bases at V and 0 bases at J, with 8 bases between the two ends. The germline V gene has CDR1 MNHEY and CDR2 SVGAGI. CDR3 length: 13 residues. CDR3 coding DNA: TGTGCCAGCGGGCGGAGCTCCTACAATGAGCAGTTCTTC. Its translation: CASGRSSYNEQFF.

Only a few counts were recorded for this clone. This sequence joins TRBV30 and TRBJ1-4, with D perhaps TRBD1 (6 bases). Trimming took off 6 bases at V and 7 bases at J, with 18 bases between the two ends. Germline-derived CDR1 and CDR2 are GTSNPN and SVGIG (reference sequence). This CDR3 spans 14 amino acids. DNA of the CDR3: TGTGCCTGCCCCGTGGGGGGCTGGGGTGAAAAACTGTTTTTT. Amino acid sequence: CACPVGGWGEKLFF.

This sequence joins TRBV10-3 and TRBJ1-5; a possible D gene is TRBD1 (5 bases). In germline, CDR1 is ENHRY, CDR2 SYGVKD. The V end was cut by 0 bases, the J end by 5 bases, with 11 bases between. The CDR3 covers 15 residues. The chain's CDR3 is CAISESDRQHQPQHF. The CDR3 DNA follows: TGTGCCATCAGTGAGTCAGACAGACAACATCAGCCCCAGCATTTT.

This clone was counted only a few times. The chain links TRBV27 to TRBJ1-6; D may be TRBD1 (5 bases). V lost 6 bases to trimming and J lost 7 bases, with 16 bases between them. The CDR3 consists of 15 residues. Germline loops: CDR1 MNHEY, CDR2 SMNVEV (reference sequence). The chain's CDR3 is CASRRGNEVNSPLHF. The CDR3 bases are TGTGCCAGCAGAAGGGGTAACGAAGTGAATTCACCCCTCCACTTT.

The V and J genes are TRBV6-2 or TRBV6-3 and TRBJ1-1; possible D gene TRBD1, 5 bases. CDR1 is MNHEY, CDR2 SVGEGT, per germline. V shed 3 bases and J shed 3 bases, with 20 bases lying between them. This CDR3 is 17 amino acids long. CDR3 DNA: TGTGCCAGCAGTTATTCGGGTTTAACGGGGCGGGACACTGAAGCTTTCTTT. Translated: CASSYSGLTGRDTEAFF.

CDR3 in amino acids: CATGASVGSYEKLFF. In DNA form, the CDR3 reads TGTGCCACCGGGGCCAGTGTGGGGAGTTATGAAAAACTGTTTTTT. The gene calls are TRBV10-3 and TRBJ1-4; maybe TRBD1 (5 bases). Germline lookup yields CDR1 ENHRY and CDR2 SYGVKD. This CDR3 contains 15 residues. Trimming shortened V by 10 bases and J by 6 bases, and 21 bases separated the two germline ends.

The DNA for the CDR3 is TGTGCCATCAGTGCCGGGACAGGGGCGCCTCCAGAGACCCAGTACTTC. Amino acids: CAISAGTGAPPETQYF. The chain employs TRBV10-3 and TRBJ2-5; 10 bases agree with TRBD1. Germline V gene sequence: CDR1 ENHRY, CDR2 SYGVKD. The CDR3 runs 16 residues. J lost 4 bases, V lost 4 bases, and 9 bases had no gene match.

The chain has TRBV28 and TRBJ1-5; D is possibly TRBD1 (5 bases). The V end lost 3 bases, the J end lost 0 bases, and 21 bases lay between the germline ends. This CDR3 comprises 19 residues. CDR1 and CDR2 from the germline V gene are MDHEN and SYDVKM. The DNA of the CDR3 is TGTGCCAGCAGTTTCGGGGGTCAGGGTGCTCAATATAGCAATCAGCCCCAGCATTTT. Its protein is CASSFGGQGAQYSNQPQHF.

The chain carries TRBV3-1 (or the pseudogene TRBV3-2) and TRBJ2-2; possible D gene TRBD1, 6 bases. This CDR3 is built from 14 residues. Germline V gene data show CDR1 as LGHDT and CDR2 as YNNKEL (reference sequence). V was clipped by 5 bases and J by 2 bases, with 9 bases between them. The CDR3 loop reads CASSGGTNTGELFF. The CDR3 DNA follows: TGTGCCAGCAGCGGGGGCACTAACACCGGGGAGCTGTTTTTT.

The chain's CDR3 is CASSSTPGQGSYEQYF. The CDR3 coding sequence is TGCGCCAGCAGCTCGACCCCGGGACAGGGATCCTACGAGCAGTACTTC. This sequence joins TRBV5-1 and TRBJ2-7; 9 bases agree with TRBD1. Germline-derived CDR1 and CDR2 are SGHRS and YFSETQ. CDR3 length: 16 residues. The ends lost 3 bases at V and 1 base at J; junction bases unmatched: 8.

The chain uses TRBV9 and TRBJ1-4; 11 bases fit TRBD1. This CDR3 is built from 15 residues. Per germline, CDR1 SGDLS and CDR2 YYNGEE. The V gene end was trimmed by 3 bases and the J gene end by 7 bases; junction bases not matched to a gene: 5. CDR3 region: CASSAGQGALEKLFF. CDR3 sequence (DNA): TGTGCCAGCAGCGCAGGACAGGGGGCTCTTGAAAAACTGTTTTTT.

This clone was seen more than once but under ten times. This sequence joins TRBV12-3 or TRBV12-4 and TRBJ1-3; D ambiguous. The V gene lost 0 bases and the J gene lost 7 bases, with 7 bases spanning the gap. This CDR3 spans 13 amino acids. The CDR3 region has the DNA TGTGCCAGCAGTTTAGCAGGTTCGAACACCATATATTTT. This sequence encodes CASSLAGSNTIYF.

The rearrangement links TRBV2 to TRBJ2-7; 9 bases are shared with TRBD2. The V segment lost 7 bases and the J segment 3 bases; nucleotides outside the gene matches: 16. This CDR3 has 17 residues. CDR1 is SNHLY and CDR2 is FYNNEI in the germline V gene. CDR3 DNA sequence: TGTGCCAGCATTTCTGTTAGCGGGGGTTCTGGAGACTACGAGCAGTACTTC. Protein: CASISVSGGSGDYEQYF.

The chain couples TRBV7-9 to TRBJ1-2; D unclear. The V and J ends lost 4 bases and 0 bases respectively, with 15 bases between them. Germline values: CDR1 SEHNR, CDR2 FQNEAQ (reference sequence). The CDR3 runs to 16 residues. CDR3 DNA: TGTGCCAGCAGCTCCCTGGGCGTCCCCACTAACTATGGCTACACCTTC. Its translation: CASSSLGVPTNYGYTF.

The chain has TRBV28 and TRBJ2-7; D remains ambiguous. The ends were cut back, 6 bases at V and 1 base at J, with 13 bases in the middle. Germline V gene sequence: CDR1 MDHEN, CDR2 SYDVKM. The CDR3 has 14 amino acids. CDR3 nucleotide sequence: TGTGCCAGCAGGACAAGAGTGACGTCCTACGAGCAGTACTTC. This translates into CASRTRVTSYEQYF.

This clone came up once. The chain combines TRBV9 with TRBJ2-7; D is ambiguous. Trimming took 3 bases from V and 0 from J, leaving 7 bases between them. Germline lookup yields CDR1 SGDLS and CDR2 YYNGEE. CDR3 length: 13 amino acids. CDR3 DNA: TGTGCCAGCAGCGAGGGCAGCTCCTACGAGCAGTACTTC. Translation: CASSEGSSYEQYF.

Here the CDR3 reads CASSQEGQLRRNTEAFF. CDR3 nucleotides: TGTGCCAGCAGCCAAGAGGGACAGCTAAGAAGGAACACTGAAGCTTTCTTT. The chain is built from TRBV3-1 (or the pseudogene TRBV3-2) and TRBJ1-1, with TRBD1 matching over 7 bases. There are 17 residues in the CDR3. J gave up 1 base and V 0 bases, and 8 bases lay outside the gene matches. Germline lookup yields CDR1 LGHDT and CDR2 YNNKEL (reference sequence).

The gene calls are TRBV5-4 and TRBJ1-2, with 7 bases fitting TRBD1. This CDR3 comprises 18 residues. Per germline, CDR1 SGHNT and CDR2 YYREEE (reference sequence). Trimming at V came to 0 bases and at J to 4 bases, leaving 15 bases not matched to a gene. The CDR3 DNA reads as TGTGCCAGCAGCTTGGTGAAGGGGGCGCCTTCCGGTGGCTATGGCTACACCTTC. Protein product: CASSLVKGAPSGGYGYTF.

The rearrangement joins TRBV6-6 to TRBJ2-6, with 7 bases matching TRBD1. J lost 0 bases, V lost 5 bases, and 10 bases had no gene match. CDR1 is MNHNY, CDR2 SVGAGI, per germline (reference sequence). The CDR3 contains 18 residues. CDR3 bases: TGTGCCAGCAGTCCCCGGACAGGAATGGGCTCTGGGGCCAACGTCCTGACTTTC. Its translation: CASSPRTGMGSGANVLTF.

This clone appeared once. The V call is TRBV9, the J call TRBJ2-2; weak D call: TRBD1 (5 bases). Trimming took 0 bases from V and 3 from J, leaving 9 bases between them. The V gene's germline CDR1 is SGDLS and CDR2 YYNGEE. The CDR3 is 15 amino acids. As DNA, the CDR3 is TGTGCCAGCAGCGTAGCCGGCAGGGACACCGGGGAGCTGTTTTTT. It codes for CASSVAGRDTGELFF.

V gene TRBV9 combines with J gene TRBJ2-3; TRBD1 matches 7 bases. V was pared by 0 bases and J by 1 base, with 5 bases of the junction left unmatched. The CDR3 totals 16 residues. Germline values: CDR1 SGDLS, CDR2 YYNGEE. CDR3 nucleotides: TGTGCCAGCAGCGTAGAGGGGGACAGCCGCACAGATACGCAGTATTTT. This gives the protein CASSVEGDSRTDTQYF.